The clone carrying this T cell receptor (beta chain) was detected ten times or more. The data were taken from a study of early T cells in non-severe SARS-CoV-2 infection. TCRdb itself ran the 5' RACE reads through MiXCR, one entry per CDR3 protein. The sample records about 83,000 distinct CDR3 sequences, 9% to 15% being singletons. This CDR3 is built from 17 residues. Germline CDR1 is SGHTA and CDR2 is FQGTGA. Losses at the gene ends were 5 bases for V and 0 bases for J; bases not matched to a gene: 8. The chain uses TRBV7-3 and TRBJ2-4, with TRBD1 matching 9 bases. Sample: whole blood. The sequence was obtained from an adult who was a healthcare worker with PCR-confirmed SARS-CoV-2 infection or an uninfected control (not recorded which). Written as DNA, the CDR3 is TGTGCCAGCAGCCCTAACGGACAGGGGATAGCCAAAAACATTCAGTACTTC. Protein product: CASSPNGQGIAKNIQYF.